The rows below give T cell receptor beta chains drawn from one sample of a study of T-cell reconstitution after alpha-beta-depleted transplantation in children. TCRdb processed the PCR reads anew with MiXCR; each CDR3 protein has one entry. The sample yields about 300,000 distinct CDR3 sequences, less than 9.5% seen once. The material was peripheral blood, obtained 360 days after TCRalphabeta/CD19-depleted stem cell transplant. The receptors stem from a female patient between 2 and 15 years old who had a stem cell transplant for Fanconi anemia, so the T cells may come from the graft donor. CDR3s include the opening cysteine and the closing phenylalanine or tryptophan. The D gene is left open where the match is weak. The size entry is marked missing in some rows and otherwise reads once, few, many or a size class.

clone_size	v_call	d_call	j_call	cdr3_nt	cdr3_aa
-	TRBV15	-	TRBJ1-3	TGTGCCACCAGCAGTGAGTTCTTGAACTCTGGAAACACCATATATTTT	CATSSEFLNSGNTIYF
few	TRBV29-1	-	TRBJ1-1	TGCAGCGTTGACATACTCACTGAAGCTTTCTTT	CSVDILTEAFF
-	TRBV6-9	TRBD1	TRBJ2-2	TGTGCCAGCAGTTATTCGAAAGGGGACAGGGGTGTCGAGGAGCTGTTTTTT	CASSYSKGDRGVEELFF
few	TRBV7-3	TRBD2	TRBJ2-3	TGTGCCAGCAGCCCGCGGCTAGCGGGAGGTCCAGATACGCAGTATTTT	CASSPRLAGGPDTQYF
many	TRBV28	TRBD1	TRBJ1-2	TGTGCCAGCAACCTACGGACAGGGGAAGGCTACACCTTC	CASNLRTGEGYTF
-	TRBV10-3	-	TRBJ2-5	TGTGCCATCAGTGAGGGACGGGCAGGGGTTTCGGAGACCCAGTACTTC	CAISEGRAGVSETQYF
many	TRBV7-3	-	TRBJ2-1	TGTGCCAGCAGGGCTAGCACTGCGTCTGAGCAGTTCTTC	CASRASTASEQFF
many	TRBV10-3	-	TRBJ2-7	TGTGCCATCAGTGGGTCCGGGACGGACTCCTACGAGCAGTACTTC	CAISGSGTDSYEQYF
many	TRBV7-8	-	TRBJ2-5	TGTGCCAGCAGCTTTGTGGATGTGGGTATGGAGGGGACCCAGTACTTC	CASSFVDVGMEGTQYF
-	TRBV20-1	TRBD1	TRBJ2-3	TGCAGTGCTAGATCCGACAGGGGGCGCACAGATACGCAGTATTTT	CSARSDRGRTDTQYF
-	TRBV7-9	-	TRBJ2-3	TGTGCCAGCAGCTCCCGGACAGAGGGAGATACGCAGTATTTT	CASSSRTEGDTQYF
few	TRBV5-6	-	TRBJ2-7	TGTGCCAGCAGCTTAGAAACAGGACGAGGGCCCTACGAGCAGTACTTC	CASSLETGRGPYEQYF
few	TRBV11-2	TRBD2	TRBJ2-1	TGTGCCAGCAGGAAGGCGGGCGGGAGGGAGTGGCGGGGTGAGCAGTTCTTC	CASRKAGGREWRGEQFF
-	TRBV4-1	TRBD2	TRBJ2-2	TGCGCCAGCAGCCATTCGGGGCTAGCGGAAACCGGGGAGCTGTTTTTT	CASSHSGLAETGELFF
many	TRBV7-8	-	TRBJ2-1	TGTGCCAGCAGCTCCAGTGTTTACAATGAGCAGTTCTTC	CASSSSVYNEQFF
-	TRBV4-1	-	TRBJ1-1	TGCGCCAGCAGCCTCCATCCGGGGGCTGAAGCTTTCTTT	CASSLHPGAEAFF
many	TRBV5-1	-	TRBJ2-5	TGCGCCAGCAGCTTGATGGGGGTGGGCGAGACCCAGTACTTC	CASSLMGVGETQYF
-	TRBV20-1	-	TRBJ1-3	TGCAGTGCTAGGCACAGCCGAAACACCATATATTTT	CSARHSRNTIYF
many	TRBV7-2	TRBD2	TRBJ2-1	TGTGCCAGCAGCTTGGGCGGGGGGTACAATGAGCAGTTCTTC	CASSLGGGYNEQFF
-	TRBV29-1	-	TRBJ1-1	TGCAGCGTTGAGGCGGTTGAAGAAGCTTTCTTT	CSVEAVEEAFF
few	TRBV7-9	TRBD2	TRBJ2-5	TGTGCCAGCAGCCCGGGACTAGCGGCGATTACTAAAGAGACCCAGTACTTC	CASSPGLAAITKETQYF
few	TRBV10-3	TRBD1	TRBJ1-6	TGTGCCACGGGACAGGGGGCCCCAGTGGTTTCACCCCTCCACTTT	CATGQGAPVVSPLHF
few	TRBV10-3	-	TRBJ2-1	TGTGCCATCAGTGAGCAGAATTCGTACAATGAGCAGTTCTTC	CAISEQNSYNEQFF
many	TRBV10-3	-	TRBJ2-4	TGTGCCATCAGTGAGCCCCAGGAGAAAAACATTCAGTACTTC	CAISEPQEKNIQYF
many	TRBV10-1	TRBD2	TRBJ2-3	TGCGCCAGCAGTGAGTCGACTAGCGGAAAACGTACGCAGTATTTT	CASSESTSGKRTQYF
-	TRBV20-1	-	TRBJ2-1	TGCAGTGCCGCAAGGTGGGGGGGGCAGGGGGCTAATGAGCAGTTCTTC	CSAARWGGQGANEQFF
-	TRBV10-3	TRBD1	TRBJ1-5	TGTGCCATCAGTGGACGGACAGGGGGCGGGCAGCCCCAGCATTTT	CAISGRTGGGQPQHF
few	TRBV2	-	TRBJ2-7	TGTGCCAGCAGACCTGGGACCCTTCTATCCTACGAGCAGTACTTC	CASRPGTLLSYEQYF
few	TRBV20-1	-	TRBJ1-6	TGCAGTGCTAGAGGTGGGGCGAGGAGCTCCTATAATTCACCCCTCCACTTT	CSARGGARSSYNSPLHF
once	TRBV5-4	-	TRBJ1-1	TGTGCCAGCAGCGACACGGACAGATCTGAAGCTTTCTTT	CASSDTDRSEAFF
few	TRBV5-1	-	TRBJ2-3	TGCGCCAGCAGTCGGGACCTTAGCACAGATACGCAGTATTTT	CASSRDLSTDTQYF
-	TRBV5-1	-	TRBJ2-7	TGCGCCAGCAGCGGGACTTTGGACGAGCAGTACTTC	CASSGTLDEQYF
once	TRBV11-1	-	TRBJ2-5	TGTGCCAGCAGCACCCGGCGAGGGCAAGAGACCCAGTACTTC	CASSTRRGQETQYF
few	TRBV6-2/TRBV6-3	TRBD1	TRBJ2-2	TGTGCCAGCAGCACGGACAGGGGATACACCGGGGAGCTGTTTTTT	CASSTDRGYTGELFF
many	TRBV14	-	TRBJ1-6	TGTGCCAGCAGCCAAGTGCAGATGTCACCCCTCCACTTT	CASSQVQMSPLHF
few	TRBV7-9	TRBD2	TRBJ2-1	TGTGCCAGCAGCTCCGTCAGACTAGCGGGGGGCGGGAATGAGCAGTTCTTC	CASSSVRLAGGGNEQFF
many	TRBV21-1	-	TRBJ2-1	TGTGCCAGCAGCTCCCCGATGGCCAGCTCCTACAATGAGCAGTTCTTC	CASSSPMASSYNEQFF
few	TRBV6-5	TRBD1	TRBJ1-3	TGTGCCAGCAGTTACGGGACAGGGCCAGGAAACACCATATATTTT	CASSYGTGPGNTIYF
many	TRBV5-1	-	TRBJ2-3	TGCGCCAGCAGCTTGCCGGGACCTACGCAGTATTTT	CASSLPGPTQYF
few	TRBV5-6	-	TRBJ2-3	TGTGCCAGCAGCTTGGTGGGTAGCGGAGTGATGGATACGCAGTATTTT	CASSLVGSGVMDTQYF
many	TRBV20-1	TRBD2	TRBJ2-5	TGCAGTGTAGGGTCTAGCGGGGGGTTCCAAGAGACCCAGTACTTC	CSVGSSGGFQETQYF
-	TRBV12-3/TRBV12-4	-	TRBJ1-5	TGTGCCAGCTCTATATCCCGCAATCAGCCCCAGCATTTT	CASSISRNQPQHF
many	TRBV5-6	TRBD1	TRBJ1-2	TGTGCCAGCAGCTTGGGTACAGGGGGTATGGGCTATGGCTACACCTTC	CASSLGTGGMGYGYTF
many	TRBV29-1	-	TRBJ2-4	TGCAGCGTTCGAGAGCCGAGTAAAGCCAAAAACATTCAGTACTTC	CSVREPSKAKNIQYF
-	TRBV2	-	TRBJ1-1	TGTGCCAGCAATCCTGGGAGGGGTCGTCTTGAAGCTTTCTTT	CASNPGRGRLEAFF
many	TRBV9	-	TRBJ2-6	TGTGCCAGCAGCAACCAGGGCTCTGGGGCCAACGTCCTGACTTTC	CASSNQGSGANVLTF
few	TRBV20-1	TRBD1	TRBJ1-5	TGCAGTGCTGCTACCGGGACAGGGAATTTTGGTAGCAATCAGCCCCAGCATTTT	CSAATGTGNFGSNQPQHF
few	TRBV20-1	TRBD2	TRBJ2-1	TGCAGTGCTAGAGATCGCCGGGGTAGCGGGGGGCGGGGTGAGCAGTTCTTC	CSARDRRGSGGRGEQFF
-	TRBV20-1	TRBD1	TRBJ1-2	TGCAGTGCTAGAGATGGGGAACGGGACAGGGGACTTGGCTACACCTTC	CSARDGERDRGLGYTF
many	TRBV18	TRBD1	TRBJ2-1	TGTGCCAGCTCACGGGGACAGGGACTATACAATGAGCAGTTCTTC	CASSRGQGLYNEQFF
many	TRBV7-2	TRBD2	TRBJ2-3	TGTGCCAGCAGCTTAAGACTAGCGGGGAGCACAGATACGCAGTATTTT	CASSLRLAGSTDTQYF
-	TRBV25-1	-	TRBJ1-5	TGTGCCAGCAGTGGTTCTATTAGCAATCAGCCCCAGCATTTT	CASSGSISNQPQHF
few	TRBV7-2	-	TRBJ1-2	TGTGCCAGCAGCGCCGGGGGGCCCCTGTTCTATGGCTACACCTTC	CASSAGGPLFYGYTF
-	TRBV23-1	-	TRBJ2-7	TGCGCCAGCAGTCAATCAGCGCCGACTGCGTACTTC	CASSQSAPTAYF
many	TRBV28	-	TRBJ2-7	TGTGCCAGCAGTTTTTTAGCCCCTGGCAGGGTATCCTACGAGCAGTACTTC	CASSFLAPGRVSYEQYF
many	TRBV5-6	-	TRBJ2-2	TGTGCCAGCAGCATGGGCCCCGGGGAGCTGTTTTTT	CASSMGPGELFF
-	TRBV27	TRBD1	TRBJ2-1	TGTGCCAGCAGTTTAGGGACAGGGATCTTCAATGAGCAGTTCTTC	CASSLGTGIFNEQFF
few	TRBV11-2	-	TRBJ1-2	TGTGCCAGCAGCCTTTTCTTGGGTAAAGGGGTTATGAACTATGGCTACACCTTC	CASSLFLGKGVMNYGYTF
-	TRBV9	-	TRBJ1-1	TGTGCCAGCAGCGTATCCCCAGGGTCCAACACTGAAGCTTTCTTT	CASSVSPGSNTEAFF
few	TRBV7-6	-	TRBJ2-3	TGTGCCAGCAGCAAGAGGATAGCGCTCGTCACAGATACGCAGTATTTT	CASSKRIALVTDTQYF